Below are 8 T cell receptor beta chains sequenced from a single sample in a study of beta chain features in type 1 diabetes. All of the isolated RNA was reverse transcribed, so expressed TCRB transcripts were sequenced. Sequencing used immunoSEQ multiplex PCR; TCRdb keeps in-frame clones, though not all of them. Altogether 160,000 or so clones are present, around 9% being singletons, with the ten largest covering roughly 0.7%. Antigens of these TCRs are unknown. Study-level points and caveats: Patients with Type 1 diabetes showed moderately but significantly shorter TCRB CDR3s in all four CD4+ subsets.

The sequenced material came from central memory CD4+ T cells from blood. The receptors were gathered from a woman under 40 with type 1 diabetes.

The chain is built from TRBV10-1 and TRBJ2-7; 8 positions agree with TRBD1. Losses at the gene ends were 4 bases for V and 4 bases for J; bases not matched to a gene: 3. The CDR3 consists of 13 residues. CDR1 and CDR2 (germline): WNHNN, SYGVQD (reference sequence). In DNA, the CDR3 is TGCGCCAGCAGTGCAGGGGGCGCTTACGAGCAGTACTTC. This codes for CASSAGGAYEQYF.

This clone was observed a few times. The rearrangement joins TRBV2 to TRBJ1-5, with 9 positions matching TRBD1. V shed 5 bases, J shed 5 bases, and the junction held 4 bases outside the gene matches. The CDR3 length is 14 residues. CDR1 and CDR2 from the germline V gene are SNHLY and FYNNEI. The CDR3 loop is CASSSTGGDQPQHF. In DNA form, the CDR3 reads TGTGCCAGCAGTTCCACAGGGGGCGATCAGCCCCAGCATTTT.

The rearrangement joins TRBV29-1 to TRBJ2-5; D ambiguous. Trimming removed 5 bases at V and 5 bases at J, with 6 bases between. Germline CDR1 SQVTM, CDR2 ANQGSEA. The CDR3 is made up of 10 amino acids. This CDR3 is CSVSWETQYF. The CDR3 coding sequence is TGCAGCGTTAGCTGGGAGACCCAGTACTTC. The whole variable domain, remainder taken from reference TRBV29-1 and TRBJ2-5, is SAVISQKPSRDICQRGTSLTIQCQVDSQVTMMFWYRQQPGQSLTLIATANQGSEATYESGFVIDKFPISRPNLTFSTLTVSNMSPEDSSIYLCSVSWETQYFGPGTRLLVL.

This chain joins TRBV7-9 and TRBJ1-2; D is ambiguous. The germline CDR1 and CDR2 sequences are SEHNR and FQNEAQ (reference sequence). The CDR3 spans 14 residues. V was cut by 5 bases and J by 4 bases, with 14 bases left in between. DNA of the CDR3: TGTGCCAGCAGCCTCTCAGGAAACTCCTATGGCTACACCTTC. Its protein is CASSLSGNSYGYTF.

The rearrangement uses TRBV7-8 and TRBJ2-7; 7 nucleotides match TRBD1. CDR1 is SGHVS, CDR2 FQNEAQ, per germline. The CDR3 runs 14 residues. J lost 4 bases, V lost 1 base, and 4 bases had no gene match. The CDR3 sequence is CASSLDRGEYEQYF. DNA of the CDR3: TGTGCCAGCAGCTTAGACAGGGGAGAATACGAGCAGTACTTC.

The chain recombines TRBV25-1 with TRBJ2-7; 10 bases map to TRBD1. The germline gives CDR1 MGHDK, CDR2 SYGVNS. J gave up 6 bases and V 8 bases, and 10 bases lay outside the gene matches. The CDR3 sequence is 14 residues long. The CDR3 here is CASGAGTGASEQYF. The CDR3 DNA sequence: TGTGCCAGCGGCGCGGGGACAGGGGCCTCCGAGCAGTACTTC.

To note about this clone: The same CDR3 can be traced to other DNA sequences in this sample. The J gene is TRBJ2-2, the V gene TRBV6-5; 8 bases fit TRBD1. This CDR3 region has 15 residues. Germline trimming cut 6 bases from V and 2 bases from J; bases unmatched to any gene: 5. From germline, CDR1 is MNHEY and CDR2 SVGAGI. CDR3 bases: TGTGCCAGCAGGCCGGGACAGGTTAACACCGGGGAGCTGTTTTTT. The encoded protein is CASRPGQVNTGELFF.

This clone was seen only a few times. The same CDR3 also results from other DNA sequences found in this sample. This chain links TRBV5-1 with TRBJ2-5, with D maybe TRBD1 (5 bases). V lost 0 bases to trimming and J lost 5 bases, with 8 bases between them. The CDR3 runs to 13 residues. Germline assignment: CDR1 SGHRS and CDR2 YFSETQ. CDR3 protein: CASSLGQFETQYF. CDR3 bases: TGCGCCAGCAGCTTGGGACAGTTCGAGACCCAGTACTTC.